This paragraph covers one T cell receptor beta chain sequence. It has no known antigen specificity. It has no much larger one-base neighbor in the sample; base qualities were not kept. Inclusion was restricted to participants for whom at least one PBMC sample before ART initiation and at least two post-ART samples were available. All participants with HIV were treated in the United States of America. Before DNA extraction, cryopreserved samples of about 1-11 million PBMC were thawed and then washed. At the time of the earliest PBMC sample, participants with HIV were aged between about 23 and 54 years. Each participant contributed PBMC samples from 1-4 timepoints before ART initiation and 2-8 timepoints after ART initiation, with a median of 7 samples. Serial HIV viral load, CD4+ T-cell count, ART history and demographic data were obtained for every participant. Genomic DNA was extracted from unsorted PBMC with a Qiagen kit on a QIAcube, processed in batches of 12 samples.

The sample originates from a study of long-term antiretroviral therapy in people with HIV (dated by TCRdb to 2021 to 2024). Context from the whole study: The earliest samples were collected about a decade before the 2015 WHO recommendation for immediate ART, when ART was typically delayed until CD4 counts fell. Test extractions of a monoclonal T-cell line alongside 30 or so polyclonal samples showed no cross-contamination during QIAcube processing. This retrospective serial study examined whether starting ART and sustained HIV suppression were associated with changes in the composition and diversity of the TRB repertoire in peripheral blood. About 35% of the 30 participants with HIV were female. A total of fewer than 200 cryopreserved PBMC samples were contributed to the cohort by 30 adults with confirmed HIV infection, with samples collected serially over a mean of roughly six years (range 1-12). Results and caveats for the whole study, not just this receptor: A significant increase in TRB diversity was found to be associated with ART initiation, although TRB diversity was observed to remain significantly below that of transplant donor controls even after long-term ART. Expanded TRB clones identified before ART initiation dominated the repertoire across all time points, though the dominance fluctuated and decreased in many PLHIV after ART. Because pre-ART samples had limited cell numbers, unsorted PBMC were profiled rather than sorted CD4+ and CD8+ T cells. Limited PBMC availability meant only the TCR beta chain was sequenced, without alpha chain pairing. HIV repertoires had narrower CDR3 length ranges than controls, and the network structure suggested an antigen-experienced repertoire that shifted only slightly toward naive after ART. Samples dated from the mid-2000s to the late 2010s, and the ART regimens used may be less effective than current ones. Inferences about post-ART repertoire changes were limited because no data were available on ART adherence, viral resistance or therapy changes.

The immunoSEQ hsTCRB v3.0 assay was used at survey level resolution to sequence the TRB variable region. TRB sequencing targeted a depth of about 35,000-50,000 T-cell genomes per sample. Pooled TRB libraries were sequenced on an Illumina MiSeq with a v3 150-cycle kit. In the paper's pipeline: Repertoire analysis was run in R within a reproducible Nextflow workflow that covered QC, data transformation and analysis. Custom analyses were implemented in LymphoSeq2, an R package for AIRR-Seq data exploration. A few samples that produced fewer than 5000 total TRB sequences were removed, so fewer than 200 HIV repertoires were analyzed. Among the roughly 200 retained HIV repertoires, more than 55 were collected before ART initiation and around 130 after ART initiation. Repertoires were downsampled to 5000 TRB nucleotide sequences, and summary statistics were averaged over 100 downsampling iterations. The analysis kept only TRB sequences whose CDR3 regions were at least seven amino acids long. Diversity was assessed using a clonality score derived from Shannon entropy and using the Gini coefficient. Repertoire networks linked the top 5000 CDR3 amino acid sequences whenever two sequences differed by an edit distance of one. For TRB CDR3 amino acid sequences, GLIPH2 was used to predict antigen specificity groups and MHC restriction. Known CMV, EBV, HIV or tissue antigen associations were flagged by matching CDR3 amino acid sequences against VDJdb and McPAS-TCR. Pre-ART, post-ART and control groups were compared with Wilcoxon signed-rank tests and Holm-Bonferroni correction. Drawn from immuneACCESS, this table holds only the in-frame rearrangements with V and J called that TCRdb kept. Clones are partly lost; checked studies trace under half to an unresolved V gene and leave the rest unexplained. Clone size and V and J calls were adopted from that table, with D and trimming inferred from the DNA. The sample table shows 20,000 to 25,000 clones, and 85% are seen once. 9.5% to 15% of the sample rests with the top ten.

Relative to germline, V is missing 6 bases and J is missing 4 bases, with 12 bases of the junction outside any gene match. The germline V gene specifies MNHNS as CDR1 and SASEGT as CDR2. The CDR3 starts with the cysteine, ends with the phenylalanine, and has 15 residues. Here the CDR3 DNA is all that survives: 45 bases in frame from base 1. Specimen: unsorted PBMCs, collected 1.6 years after starting antiretroviral therapy. The TCR originated in a man aged 35 to 55 with HIV. Recombination linked TRBV6-1 to TRBJ2-7; 7 bases in between match TRBD1. The CDR3 has the sequence CASRTQNLGQYEQYF. The DNA is as follows: TGTGCCAGCAGGACGCAAAACCTGGGACAGTACGAGCAGTACTTC.